This T cell receptor (beta chain) was sequenced in a study of shared clonotypes between healthy human individuals. About the study: A couple of women and three men aged 18 to 49 made up the donors.

Assay: immunoSEQ multiplex PCR; the TCRdb copy retains only in-frame clones and omits some. The data hold about 690,000 clones, with less than 95% observed a single time. The CDR3 is made up of 15 amino acids. Looked up from germline, CDR1 is SGDLS and CDR2 is YYNGEE. The germline V and J ends were trimmed by 4 bases and 8 bases, with 22 bases remaining between them. This chain joins TRBV9 and TRBJ2-7; no definite D call. The sequencing input was memory CD8+ T cells from PBMCs. Subset specified: CD45RO+ cells pooled with CCR7-negative TemRA cells. The TCR sequence derives from a man between 18 and 29 years old in good health. Some clones in this sample may be carry-over from other donors' samples. CDR3: CASSPSLDGEEKQYF. The CDR3 nucleotides read TGTGCCAGCAGCCCCTCTTTAGATGGAGAGGAGAAGCAGTACTTC. Full variable domain (remainder filled in from reference TRBV9 and TRBJ2-7): DSGVTQTPKHLITATGQRVTLRCSPRSGDLSVYWYQQSLDQGLQFLIQYYNGEERAKGNILERFSAQQFPDLHSELNLSSLELGDSALYFCASSPSLDGEEKQYFGPGTRLTVT.